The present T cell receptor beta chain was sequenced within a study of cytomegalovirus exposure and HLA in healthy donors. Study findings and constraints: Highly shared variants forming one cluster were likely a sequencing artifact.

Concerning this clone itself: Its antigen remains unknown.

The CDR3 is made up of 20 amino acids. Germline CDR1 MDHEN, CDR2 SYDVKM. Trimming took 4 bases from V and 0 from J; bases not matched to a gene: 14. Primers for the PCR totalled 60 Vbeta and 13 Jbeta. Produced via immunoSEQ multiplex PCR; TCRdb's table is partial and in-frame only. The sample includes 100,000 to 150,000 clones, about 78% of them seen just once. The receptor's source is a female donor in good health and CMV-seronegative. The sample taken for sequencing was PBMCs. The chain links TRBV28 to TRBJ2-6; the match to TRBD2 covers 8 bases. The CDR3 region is CASSSPLAGGGFSGANVLTF. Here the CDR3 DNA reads TGTGCCAGCAGTTCCCCCTTGGCGGGAGGAGGGTTCTCTGGGGCCAACGTCCTGACTTTC.